This T cell receptor (beta chain) is drawn from a study of blood T cell repertoires in COVID-19. Across the study: From T cells, B-cell-depleted T cells, or PBMCs came the material, which was cDNA or gDNA.

Per the original data handling: Reference gene primer amplification in the assay estimated nucleated cell counts. Sequencing was performed with immunoSEQ multiplex PCR; in TCRdb, only in-frame clones are kept and a portion is missing. The DNA was the basis for D and trimming; V, J and clone size are from that table. This table has some 530,000 clones, around 85% appearing once. Deletions cut 7 bases from V and 4 bases from J, with 11 bases between. This CDR3 has 13 amino acids. Germline CDR1 LNHDA, CDR2 SQIVND (reference sequence). Participants came from about 23 US areas, aged roughly 18 to 95 years.

The sequence came from a woman aged 60-70 years who had recovered from COVID-19. The sequencing input was PBMCs or T cells enriched from blood (not recorded which). The chain employs TRBV19 and TRBJ2-1; the D gene is possibly TRBD1 (6 bases). This chain's CDR3 is CASTTDSYNEQFF. The CDR3 bases are TGTGCCAGTACCACGGACAGTTACAATGAGCAGTTCTTC. The full variable domain, its missing parts supplied by reference TRBV19 and TRBJ2-1, is DGGITQSPKYLFRKEGQNVTLSCEQNLNHDAMYWYRQDPGQGLRLIYYSQIVNDFQKGDIAEGYSVSREKKESFPLTVTSAQKNPTAFYLCASTTDSYNEQFFGPGTRLTVL.